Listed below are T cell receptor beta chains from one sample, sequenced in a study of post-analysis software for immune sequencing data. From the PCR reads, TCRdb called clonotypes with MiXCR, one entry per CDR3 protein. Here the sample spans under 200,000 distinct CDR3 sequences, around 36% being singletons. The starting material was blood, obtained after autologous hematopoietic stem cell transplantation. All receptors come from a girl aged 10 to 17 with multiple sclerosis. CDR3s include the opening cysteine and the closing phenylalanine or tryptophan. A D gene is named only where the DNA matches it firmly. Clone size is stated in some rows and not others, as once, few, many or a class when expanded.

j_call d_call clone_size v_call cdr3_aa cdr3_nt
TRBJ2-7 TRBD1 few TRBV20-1 CSVREGGQGREQYF TGCAGTGTTAGAGAGGGGGGACAGGGACGCGAGCAGTACTTC
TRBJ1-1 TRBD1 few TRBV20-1 CSTGRGLVTEAFF TGCAGTACCGGAAGGGGGCTAGTCACTGAAGCTTTCTTT
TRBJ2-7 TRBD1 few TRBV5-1 CASSWDRAYEQYF TGCGCCAGCAGCTGGGACAGGGCCTACGAGCAGTACTTC
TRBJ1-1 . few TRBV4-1 CASSQGGEGGTEAFF TGCGCCAGCAGCCAAGGGGGTGAGGGGGGCACTGAAGCTTTCTTT
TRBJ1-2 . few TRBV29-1 CSVEREDYGYTF TGCAGCGTTGAGCGGGAAGACTATGGCTACACCTTC
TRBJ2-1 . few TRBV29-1 CSVGNNEQFF TGCAGCGTTGGGAACAATGAGCAGTTCTTC
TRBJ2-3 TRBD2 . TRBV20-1 CSASLDSGRTDTQYF TGCAGTGCTAGTCTCGATAGCGGGAGAACAGATACGCAGTATTTT
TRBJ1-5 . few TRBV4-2 CASSQDWGLLGQIQPQHF TGTGCCAGCAGCCAAGATTGGGGATTATTGGGCCAAATTCAGCCCCAGCATTTT
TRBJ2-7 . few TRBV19 CASSMSRGPYEQYF TGTGCCAGTAGTATGTCCCGAGGCCCCTACGAGCAGTACTTC
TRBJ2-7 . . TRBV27 CASMADGRGSYEQYF TGTGCCAGCATGGCAGACGGCCGTGGCTCCTACGAGCAGTACTTC
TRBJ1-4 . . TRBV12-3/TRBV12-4 CASSLDRPNEKLFF TGTGCCAGCAGTTTGGACAGACCTAATGAAAAACTGTTTTTT
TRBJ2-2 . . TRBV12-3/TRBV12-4 CASSFGHYLNTGELFF TGTGCCAGCAGTTTTGGGCACTACTTGAACACCGGGGAGCTGTTTTTT
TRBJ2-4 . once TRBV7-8 CASSLAPGTYERYF TGTGCCAGCAGCTTAGCCCCCGGGACCTACGAGCGGTACTTC
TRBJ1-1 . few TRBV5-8 CASSLKSWGTEAFF TGTGCCAGCAGCTTGAAATCCTGGGGGACTGAAGCTTTCTTT
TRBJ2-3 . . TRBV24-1 CATAAWRKDTQYF TGTGCCACCGCGGCATGGCGTAAGGATACGCAGTATTTT
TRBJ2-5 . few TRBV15 CATSRVTGTKETQYF TGTGCCACCAGCAGAGTCACCGGGACAAAAGAGACCCAGTACTTC
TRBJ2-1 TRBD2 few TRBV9 CASSVDPPGLADNEQFF TGTGCCAGCAGCGTAGACCCGCCGGGACTAGCAGACAATGAGCAGTTCTTC
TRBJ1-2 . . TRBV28 CASSYPPQGAYGYTF TGTGCCAGCAGTTACCCACCACAGGGCGCCTATGGCTACACCTTC
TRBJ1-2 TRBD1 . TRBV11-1 CASSFDREPPYGHTF TGTGCCAGCAGCTTTGACAGGGAACCCCCGTATGGCCACACCTTC
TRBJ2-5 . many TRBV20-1 CSASADSGTQETQYF TGCAGTGCTTCGGCCGATAGCGGAACCCAAGAGACCCAGTACTTC
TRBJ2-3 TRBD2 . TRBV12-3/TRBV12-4 CASSGTSVFTDTQYF TGTGCCAGCAGTGGGACTAGCGTTTTCACAGATACGCAGTATTTT
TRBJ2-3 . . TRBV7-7 CASSYAGHAGTGWDTDTQYF TGTGCTAGCAGCTACGCAGGGCATGCGGGAACAGGGTGGGACACAGATACGCAGTATTTT
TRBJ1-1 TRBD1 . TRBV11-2 CASSSGGDTEAFF TGTGCCAGCAGCTCAGGGGGGGACACTGAAGCTTTCTTT
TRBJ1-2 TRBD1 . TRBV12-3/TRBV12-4 CASSPSDRTNYGYTF TGTGCCAGCAGTCCTTCGGACAGGACGAACTATGGCTACACCTTC
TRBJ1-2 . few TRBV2 CASSERWGGNYGYTF TGTGCCAGCAGTGAAAGGTGGGGGGGCAACTATGGCTACACCTTC
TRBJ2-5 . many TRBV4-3 CASSQAFGETQYF TGCGCCAGCAGCCAAGCGTTTGGAGAGACCCAGTACTTC
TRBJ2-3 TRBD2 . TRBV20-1 CSARWLAGAKDTQYF TGCAGTGCTAGATGGCTAGCGGGAGCAAAAGATACGCAGTATTTT
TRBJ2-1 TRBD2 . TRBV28 CASSRLAGGLSVGEQFF TGTGCCAGCAGTCGGCTAGCGGGAGGCCTCTCAGTGGGTGAGCAGTTCTTC
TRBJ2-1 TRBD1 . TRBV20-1 CSARARELGQGKVEQFF TGCAGTGCTAGAGCGAGGGAGTTGGGACAGGGTAAGGTTGAGCAGTTCTTC
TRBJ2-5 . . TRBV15 CATSRDQRETQYF TGTGCCACCAGCAGAGATCAGAGAGAGACCCAGTACTTC
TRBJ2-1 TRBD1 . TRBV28 CASSDRTGTYDEQFF TGTGCCAGCAGCGATCGGACAGGGACCTACGATGAGCAGTTCTTC
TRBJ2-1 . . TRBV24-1 CATSDLPSNHLNEQFF TGTGCCACCAGTGATTTGCCCAGCAACCATTTAAATGAGCAGTTCTTC
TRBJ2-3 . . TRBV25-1 CASSEYSLTDTQYF TGTGCCAGCAGTGAATACTCTCTCACAGATACGCAGTATTTT
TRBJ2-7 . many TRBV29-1 CSVVGVGNYEQYF TGCAGCGTTGTGGGCGTCGGCAACTACGAGCAGTACTTC
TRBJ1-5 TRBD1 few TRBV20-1 CSVSTGGNQPQHF TGCAGTGTGTCGACAGGGGGCAATCAGCCCCAGCATTTT
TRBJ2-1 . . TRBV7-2 CASSLEIKNEQFF TGTGCCAGCAGCTTAGAGATTAAGAATGAGCAGTTCTTC
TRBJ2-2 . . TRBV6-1 CASRPFGLANTGELFF TGTGCCAGCAGGCCCTTCGGCCTCGCGAACACCGGGGAGCTGTTTTTT
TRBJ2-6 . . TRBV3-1 CASSQVASGANVLTF TGTGCCAGCAGCCAAGTCGCATCTGGGGCCAACGTCCTGACTTTC
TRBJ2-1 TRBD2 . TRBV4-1 CASSPTTSSNEQFF TGCGCCAGCAGCCCTACGACTAGCAGCAATGAGCAGTTCTTC
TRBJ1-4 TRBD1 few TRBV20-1 CSAPDQGGEKLFF TGCAGTGCCCCGGACCAGGGGGGTGAAAAACTGTTTTTT
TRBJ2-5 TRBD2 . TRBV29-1 CNGGFGETQYF TGCAACGGGGGGTTCGGGGAGACCCAGTACTTC
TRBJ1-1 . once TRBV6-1 CASSSQMNTEAFF TGTGCCAGCAGCAGCCAAATGAACACTGAAGCTTTCTTT
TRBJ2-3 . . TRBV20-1 CSAGKSGTDTQYF TGCAGTGCTGGGAAGTCGGGAACAGATACGCAGTATTTT
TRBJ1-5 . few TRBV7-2 CASSLHQGSNQPQHF TGTGCCAGCAGCTTACATCAGGGGAGCAATCAGCCCCAGCATTTT
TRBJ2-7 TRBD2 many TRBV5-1 CASRLAGKFEGSEQYF TGCGCCAGCAGACTAGCGGGCAAATTCGAGGGCTCCGAGCAGTACTTC
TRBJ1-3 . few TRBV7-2 CASSFKGVLSGNTIYF TGTGCCAGCAGCTTCAAGGGGGTCCTCTCTGGAAACACCATATATTTT
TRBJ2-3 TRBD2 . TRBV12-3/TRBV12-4 CASSLSREGDTRYF TGTGCCAGCAGTTTATCGCGGGAGGGGGATACGCGGTATTTT
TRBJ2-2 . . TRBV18 CASSPDQDSTGELFF TGTGCCAGCTCACCAGACCAAGACAGCACCGGGGAGCTGTTTTTT
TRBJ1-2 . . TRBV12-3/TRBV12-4 CASSRGSGYTF TGTGCCAGCTCCCGGGGCTCTGGCTACACCTTC
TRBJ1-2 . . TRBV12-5 CASGLDPYTRGGYGYTF TGTGCTAGTGGTTTGGACCCCTATACGAGGGGCGGCTATGGCTACACCTTC
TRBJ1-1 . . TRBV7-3 CASSLTGTGGRAFF TGTGCCAGCAGCTTAACCGGGACCGGGGGACGAGCTTTCTTT
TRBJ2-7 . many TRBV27 CASSFRSGNEQYF TGTGCCAGCAGTTTTCGGTCGGGGAACGAGCAGTACTTC
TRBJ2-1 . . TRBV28 CASSFLFPVEQFF TGTGCCAGCAGTTTCTTGTTTCCGGTTGAGCAGTTCTTC
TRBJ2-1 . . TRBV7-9 CASSSRSGNEQFF TGTGCCAGCAGCTCCAGGTCGGGGAATGAGCAGTTCTTC
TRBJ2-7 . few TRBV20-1 CSARPGQSYEQYF TGCAGTGCTAGGCCGGGACAAAGCTACGAGCAGTACTTC
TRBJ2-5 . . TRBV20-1 CSARDIYSAETQYF TGCAGTGCTAGAGATATCTACTCGGCAGAGACCCAGTACTTC
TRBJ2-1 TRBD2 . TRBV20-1 CSARSGGGPPNEQFF TGCAGTGCTAGAAGCGGGGGCGGTCCCCCTAATGAGCAGTTCTTC
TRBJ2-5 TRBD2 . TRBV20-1 CSVGSGMVQETQYF TGCAGTGTGGGTAGCGGGATGGTCCAAGAGACCCAGTACTTC